Shown below are 8 T cell receptor beta chains from a single sample sequenced in a study of blood T cell repertoires in COVID-19. The method was immunoSEQ multiplex PCR; TCRdb's version includes in-frame clones alone and lacks a portion of them. The sample holds some 300,000 clones; approximately 88% are singletons and the top ten take 1%. The sequenced sample consisted of PBMCs or T cells enriched from blood (not recorded which). These receptors originate from a woman aged 30 to 39 who had recovered from COVID-19.

This chain links TRBV27 with TRBJ1-5; TRBD1 aligns across 8 bases. Germline V gene lookup returns CDR1 MNHEY and CDR2 SMNVEV (reference sequence). V dropped 6 bases and J dropped 2; count of bases not matched to a gene: 18. This CDR3 has 19 amino acids. The CDR3 region is CASRYKGQGAVDGNQPQHF. CDR3 in DNA: TGTGCCAGCAGATATAAAGGGCAGGGGGCGGTCGACGGCAATCAGCCCCAGCATTTT.

The rearrangement uses TRBV18 and TRBJ2-1, with TRBD1 matching 7 bases. In germline, CDR1 is KGHSH, CDR2 LQKENI. V lost 4 bases, J lost 1 base, and 4 bases stayed unmatched. This CDR3 is 15 amino acids long. CDR3 DNA: TGTGCCAGCTCACTCCAGGGGGATTCCTACAATGAGCAGTTCTTC. As protein: CASSLQGDSYNEQFF.

The V call is TRBV2, the J call TRBJ1-1; D ambiguous. The length of the CDR3 is 13 residues. V was pared by 6 bases and J by 4 bases, with 12 bases between. The germline V gene has CDR1 SNHLY and CDR2 FYNNEI. For the CDR3, the DNA is TGTGCCAGCAGGGGAGAGGCGGGCACTGAAGCTTTCTTT. Its translation is CASRGEAGTEAFF.

CDR3 sequence reads: CASRQGSATGELFF. In DNA form, the CDR3 reads TGCGCCAGCAGACAAGGGAGTGCCACCGGGGAGCTGTTTTTT. This chain uses TRBV5-1 with TRBJ2-2; tentative D call: TRBD2 (5 bases). Looked up from germline, CDR1 is SGHRS and CDR2 is YFSETQ. V was clipped by 5 bases and J by 4 bases, with 12 bases between them. CDR3 size: 14 residues.

The V and J genes are TRBV24-1 and TRBJ2-6; D is perhaps TRBD2 (5 bases). Germline V gives CDR1 KGHDR, CDR2 SFDVKD. The CDR3 extends over 16 amino acids. V was clipped by 1 base and J by 0 bases, with 6 bases between them. Here the CDR3 DNA reads TGTGCCACCAGTGATTTTGGGAGCTCTGGGGCCAACGTCCTGACTTTC. Amino acid sequence: CATSDFGSSGANVLTF.

This chain joins TRBV7-2 and TRBJ2-6; a possible D gene is TRBD2 (5 bases). Germline CDR1 is SGHTA and CDR2 is FQGNSA. Between the trimmed V and J ends, which lost 5 bases and 2 bases, there was a span of 7 bases. The CDR3 spans 14 residues. The CDR3 sequence is CASSEGTGANVLTF. The CDR3 bases are TGTGCCAGCAGCGAGGGAACTGGGGCCAACGTCCTGACTTTC. The whole variable domain, filled in from reference TRBV7-2 and TRBJ2-6, reads GAGVSQSPSNKVTEKGKDVELRCDPISGHTALYWYRQSLGQGLEFLIYFQGNSAPDKSGLPSDRFSAERTGGSVSTLTIQRTQQEDSAVYLCASSEGTGANVLTFGAGSRLTVL.

This clone was seen a single time. This rearrangement joins TRBV28 to TRBJ1-6, with D unclear. The ends were cut back, 3 bases at V and 6 bases at J, with 12 bases in the middle. The germline gives CDR1 MDHEN, CDR2 SYDVKM. This CDR3 is built from 15 residues. CDR3 nucleotides: TGTGCCAGCAGTTTGCGCGGGCCCCGTAATTCACCCCTCCACTTT. Translating it yields CASSLRGPRNSPLHF. Full variable domain (outside the CDR3, taken from reference TRBV28 and TRBJ1-6): DVKVTQSSRYLVKRTGEKVFLECVQDMDHENMFWYRQDPGLGLRLIYFSYDVKMKEKGDIPEGYSVSREKKERFSLILESASTNQTSMYLCASSLRGPRNSPLHFGNGTRLTVT.

This sequence joins TRBV3-1 (or the pseudogene TRBV3-2) and TRBJ1-2; the match to TRBD1 covers 10 bases. This CDR3 is 19 amino acids long. Germline CDR1 and CDR2: LGHDT and YNNKEL (reference sequence). J was trimmed by 3 bases and V by 0 bases; bases with no gene match: 13. The CDR3 here is CASSQDLSFGTGEDYGYTF. The CDR3 DNA reads TGTGCCAGCAGCCAAGATCTATCCTTCGGGACAGGGGAGGACTATGGCTACACCTTC.